Given below is one T cell receptor (beta chain) in context. The data belong to a study of T cell responses to AZD1222 COVID-19 vaccine. TCRdb's copy holds only in-frame clones and misses some; the assay was immunoSEQ multiplex PCR. The sample lists some 120,000 clones; roughly 87% were seen once. Germline trimming cut 5 bases from V and 4 bases from J; bases unmatched to any gene: 7. The CDR3 has 15 residues. Per the germline V gene, CDR1 is SGHTA and CDR2 is FQGNSA. This receptor was obtained from an adult who received the AZD1222 COVID-19 vaccine. Sequencing was performed on peripheral blood, taken 28 days after the second AZD1222 dose. This chain joins TRBV7-2 and TRBJ1-2; TRBD1 aligns across 10 bases. The CDR3 DNA reads TGTGCCAGCAGCCCCGGACAGGGGGGGGTCTATGGCTACACCTTC. Its translation is CASSPGQGGVYGYTF.